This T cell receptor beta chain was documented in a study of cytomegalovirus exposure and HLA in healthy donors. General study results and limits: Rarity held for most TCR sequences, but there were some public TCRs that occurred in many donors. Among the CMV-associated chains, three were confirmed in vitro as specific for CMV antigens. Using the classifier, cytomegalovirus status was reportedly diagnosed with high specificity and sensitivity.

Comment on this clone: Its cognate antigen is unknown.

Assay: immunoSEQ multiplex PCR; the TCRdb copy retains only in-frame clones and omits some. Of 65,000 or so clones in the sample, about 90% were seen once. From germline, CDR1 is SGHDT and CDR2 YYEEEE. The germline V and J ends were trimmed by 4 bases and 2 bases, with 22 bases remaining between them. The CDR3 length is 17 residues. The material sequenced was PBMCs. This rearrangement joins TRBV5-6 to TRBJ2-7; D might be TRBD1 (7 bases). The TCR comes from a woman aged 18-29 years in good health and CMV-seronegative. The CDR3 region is CASSGWEVGTEAYEQYF. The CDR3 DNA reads TGTGCCAGCAGCGGATGGGAGGTAGGGACAGAGGCCTACGAGCAGTACTTC.